Sequencing of this T cell receptor beta chain was carried out in a study of shared clonotypes between healthy human individuals. Only in-frame clones appear in the TCRdb table, and some are missing; sequencing was by immunoSEQ multiplex PCR. The table records 650,000 to 800,000 clones, about 91% of them present only once. Study-wide results and limits: For naive CD4 cells, approximately 5% of clonotypes were shared across a handful of donors.

About this clone: Its antigen is unidentified. The identical CDR3 is also encoded by other nucleotide sequences in the sample.

CD8 cells regarded as naive lacked CD45RO, were positively chosen for CCR7, and omitted terminally differentiated effector memory CD45RA+ cells. There were only Caucasian adults among the donors, and all lived in Nashville, Tennessee. Trimming shortened V by 0 bases and J by 11 bases, and 10 bases separated the two germline ends. The CDR3 is 12 residues long. Germline-derived CDR1 and CDR2 are MNHEY and SVGAGI. Sequencing input: naive CD8+ T cells sorted from blood. The chain employs TRBV6-5 and TRBJ1-1; TRBD1 might be the D (5 bases). This sequence was found in a man younger than 45 in good health. The CDR3 DNA is TGTGCCAGCAGTTACTCGGGAGGGGAGGCTTTCTTT. This encodes CASSYSGGEAFF.